Sequencing of this TCR beta chain was carried out in a study of T cells in localized non-small cell lung cancer. This clone has just one count. Its target is not known. The germline CDR1 and CDR2 sequences are MGHDK and SYGVNS. The V gene lost 9 bases and the J gene lost 1 base, with 16 bases spanning the gap. This CDR3 has 14 amino acids. Study results and limitations: Median detection of top 100 tumor clones in adjacent lung was 55 to 60 clones. A single tumor region was sequenced, leaving heterogeneity possible.

The repertoire was sequenced with immunoSEQ multiplex PCR; TCRdb's copy has only in-frame clones and lacks some. The sample yields roughly 3,800 clones, 30% seen once. The chain carries TRBV25-1 and TRBJ2-7; maybe TRBD2 (5 bases). The TCR was taken from a male donor aged 60 or over with stage III lung adenocarcinoma. Sequenced here: lung tumor tissue, sampled before any cancer treatment. This CDR3 reads CASLQDTSSYEQYF. CDR3 DNA: TGTGCCAGTCTCCAGGATACTAGTTCCTACGAGCAGTACTTC.